One and the same sample provided the 10 T cell receptor beta chains below, sequenced in a study of cytomegalovirus exposure and HLA in healthy donors. Sequencing was performed with immunoSEQ multiplex PCR; in TCRdb, only in-frame clones are kept and a portion is missing. The sample has roughly 260,000 clones, around nine tenths seen once; the top ten hold about 3%. Sequencing input: PBMCs. The receptor set was obtained from a young man in good health and CMV-seronegative.

This sequence joins TRBV28 and TRBJ1-4; 7 bases are a match to TRBD1. The CDR3 runs 15 residues. The germline V gene encodes CDR1 MDHEN and CDR2 SYDVKM. Trimming removed 5 bases from V and 3 bases from J; junction bases left unmatched: 6. The CDR3, as DNA: TGTGCCAGCAGTGCTCAGACAGGGTCTAATGAAAAACTGTTTTTT. Its translation is CASSAQTGSNEKLFF. Full variable domain (outside the CDR3, taken from reference TRBV28 and TRBJ1-4): DVKVTQSSRYLVKRTGEKVFLECVQDMDHENMFWYRQDPGLGLRLIYFSYDVKMKEKGDIPEGYSVSREKKERFSLILESASTNQTSMYLCASSAQTGSNEKLFFGSGTQLSVL.

This chain connects TRBV27 to TRBJ2-1; D not certain. The V gene lost 3 bases and the J gene lost 6 bases, with 6 bases spanning the gap. Germline CDR1 is MNHEY and CDR2 is SMNVEV (reference sequence). This CDR3 is 12 amino acids long. DNA of the CDR3: TGTGCCAGCAGTTTGAACGGCAATGAGCAGTTCTTC. It specifies CASSLNGNEQFF.

In this sample, this clone turned up once. This chain connects TRBV4-3 to TRBJ1-5, with unresolved D. V lost 0 bases and J 7 bases, leaving 13 bases between the germline ends. The CDR3 loop spans 15 amino acids. The germline CDR1 and CDR2 sequences are LGHNA and YSLEER. The CDR3 DNA follows: TGCGCCAGCAGCCAAGAAAACACAGTTAGACAGCCCCAGCATTTT. Amino acids: CASSQENTVRQPQHF.

The chain links TRBV7-8 to TRBJ2-4; tentative D call: TRBD1 (6 bases). Trimming removed 4 bases at V and 0 bases at J, with 13 bases between. The germline CDR1 and CDR2 sequences are SGHVS and FQNEAQ. The CDR3 has 16 residues. CDR3 bases: TGTGCCAGCAGCTCTCGGACAGCCTTAGCCAAAAACATTCAGTACTTC. Encoded protein: CASSSRTALAKNIQYF.

This clone was recorded only once. V is TRBV27 and J is TRBJ2-1; 7 positions match TRBD2. CDR1 is MNHEY and CDR2 is SMNVEV in the germline V gene (reference sequence). The trim removed 3 bases at V and 5 bases at J, leaving 7 bases unmatched. The CDR3 is 15 amino acids. The CDR3 here is CASSFPSGVNNEQFF. In DNA, the CDR3 is TGTGCCAGCAGTTTCCCCAGCGGGGTTAACAATGAGCAGTTCTTC.

The rearrangement uses TRBV5-6 and TRBJ1-4; 8 nucleotides align to TRBD1. After removal of 2 bases from V and 2 bases from J, the junction contained 11 bases not matched to a gene. CDR1 SGHDT and CDR2 YYEEEE come from the germline V gene. The CDR3 sequence is 18 residues long. CDR3: CASSFYPPGGKTNEKLFF. For the CDR3, the DNA is TGTGCCAGCAGCTTTTATCCCCCAGGGGGCAAGACTAATGAAAAACTGTTTTTT.

DNA of the CDR3: TGTGCCAGCAACACGCGGGAGGGGGCAGATACGCAGTATTTT. This encodes CASNTREGADTQYF. The chain employs TRBV7-8 and TRBJ2-3; 9 positions match TRBD2. Trimming took 7 bases from V and 4 from J; bases not matched to a gene: 6. Per germline, CDR1 SGHVS and CDR2 FQNEAQ. This CDR3 has 14 amino acids.

This clone was recorded a few times. The chain uses TRBV11-3 and TRBJ2-2; 7 nucleotides align to TRBD2. The germline V gene has CDR1 SGHNT and CDR2 YENEEA. CDR3 size: 13 residues. The J segment lost 6 bases and the V segment lost 5 bases, leaving 3 bases of the junction unmatched. The DNA for the CDR3 is TGTGCCAGCAGCCTGGGAGGGGCCGGGGAGCTGTTTTTT. This translates into CASSLGGAGELFF.

The rearrangement links TRBV28 to TRBJ1-2; TRBD1 might be the D (5 bases). This CDR3 comprises 19 residues. Germline CDR1 reads MDHEN; CDR2 reads SYDVKM. Between the trimmed V and J ends, which lost 5 bases and 6 bases, there was a span of 31 bases. The DNA for the CDR3 is TGTGCCAGCAGTCCCATAGGCCCGAGGACGAATCAATTAGGGGATGGCTACACCTTC. Translating it yields CASSPIGPRTNQLGDGYTF.

The rearrangement joins TRBV5-1 to TRBJ2-1; 11 nucleotides align to TRBD2. CDR1 and CDR2 from the germline V gene are SGHRS and YFSETQ. CDR3 length equals 14 residues. After removal of 6 bases from V and 8 bases from J, the junction contained 7 bases not matched to a gene. The CDR3 is CASTFSGRDDEQFF. The CDR3 bases are TGCGCCAGCACATTTAGCGGGAGGGACGATGAGCAGTTCTTC. The variable domain in full, with the rest retrieved from reference TRBV5-1 and TRBJ2-1, is KAGVTQTPRYLIKTRGQQVTLSCSPISGHRSVSWYQQTPGQGLQFLFEYFSETQRNKGNFPGRFSGRQFSNSRSEMNVSTLELGDSALYLCASTFSGRDDEQFFGPGTRLTVL.